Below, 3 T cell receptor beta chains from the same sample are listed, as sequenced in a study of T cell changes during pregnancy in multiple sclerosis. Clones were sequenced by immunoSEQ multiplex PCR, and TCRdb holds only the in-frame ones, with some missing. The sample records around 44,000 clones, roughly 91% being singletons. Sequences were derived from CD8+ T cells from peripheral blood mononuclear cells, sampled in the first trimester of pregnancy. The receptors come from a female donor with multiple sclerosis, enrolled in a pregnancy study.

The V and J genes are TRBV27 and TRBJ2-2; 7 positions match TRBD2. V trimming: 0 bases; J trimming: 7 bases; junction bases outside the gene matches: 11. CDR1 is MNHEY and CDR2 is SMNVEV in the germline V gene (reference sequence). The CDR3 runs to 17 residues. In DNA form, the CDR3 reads TGTGCCAGCAGTTTATCCATAATCACTAGCGAACACGGGGAGCTGTTTTTT. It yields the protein CASSLSIITSEHGELFF.

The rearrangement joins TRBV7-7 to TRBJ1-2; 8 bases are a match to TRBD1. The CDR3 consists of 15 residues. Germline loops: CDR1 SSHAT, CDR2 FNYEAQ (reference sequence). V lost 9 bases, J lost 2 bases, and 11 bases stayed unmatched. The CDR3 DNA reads TGTGCCAGGGGGGGGACAGGAGGTCTGAACTATGGCTACACCTTC. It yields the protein CARGGTGGLNYGYTF.

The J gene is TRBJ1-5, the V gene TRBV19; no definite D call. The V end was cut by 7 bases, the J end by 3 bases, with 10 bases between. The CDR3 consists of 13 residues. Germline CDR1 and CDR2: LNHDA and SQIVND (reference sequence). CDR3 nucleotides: TGTGCCAGTATCTCTGCGTTCAATCAGCCCCAGCATTTT. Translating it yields CASISAFNQPQHF.